The 22 T cell receptor beta chains given below trace back to one sample, sequenced in a study of T cell therapy after organ transplantation. These receptors have no identified antigens. The time point: 20-29 weeks after completion of therapy. Using immunoSEQ multiplex PCR, the repertoire was profiled, and TCRdb retains in-frame clones only, with some absent. Here the sample spans 20,000 or so clones, around 83% being singletons. The material sequenced was CD8+ T cells from blood, taken after autologous CMV-specific T cell therapy. All receptors come from a human patient who had received a solid organ transplant and had CMV disease. The graft donor may have given rise to some T cells.

V is TRBV29-1 and J is TRBJ2-1, with 9 nucleotides matching TRBD2. Trimming took 4 bases from V and 6 from J; bases not matched to a gene: 7. The CDR3 spans 14 residues. Per the germline V gene, CDR1 is SQVTM and CDR2 is ANQGSEA. The CDR3 DNA reads as TGCAGCGTTGTCCTCCTAGCGGGACTCAATGAGCAGTTCTTC. Translating it yields CSVVLLAGLNEQFF.

The V and J genes are TRBV19 and TRBJ1-6; D possibly corresponds to TRBD1 (6 bases). The CDR3 is 15 residues long. Between the trimmed V and J ends, which lost 5 bases and 9 bases, there was a span of 17 bases. CDR1 LNHDA and CDR2 SQIVND come from the germline V gene (reference sequence). The CDR3 loop reads CASSPFQGISSPLHF. CDR3 coding DNA: TGTGCCAGTAGTCCCTTCCAGGGGATAAGTTCACCCCTCCACTTT.

The chain recombines TRBV7-8 with TRBJ2-3, with a weak D call TRBD2 (6 bases). The CDR3 has 17 amino acids. V lost 0 bases and J 1 base, leaving 14 bases between the germline ends. Germline lookup yields CDR1 SGHVS and CDR2 FQNEAQ. This CDR3 reads CASSLARRGYGTDTQYF. In DNA, the CDR3 is TGTGCCAGCAGCTTAGCCCGGCGGGGTTATGGCACAGATACGCAGTATTTT.

The V and J genes are TRBV6-4 and TRBJ2-4; 14 bases fit TRBD2. Germline V gene sequence: CDR1 MRHNA, CDR2 SNTAGT. Trimming removed 3 bases from V and 6 bases from J; junction bases left unmatched: 1. The CDR3 is 15 amino acids. Written as DNA, the CDR3 is TGTGCCAGCAGTGAGACTAGCGGGGGGGCAAACATTCAGTACTTC. This translates into CASSETSGGANIQYF.

The genes are TRBV5-4 and TRBJ2-6; D gene uncertain. CDR3 length equals 15 residues. V lost 4 bases, J lost 5 bases, and 13 bases lay in between. The germline CDR1 and CDR2 sequences are SGHNT and YYREEE (reference sequence). CDR3 sequence reads: CASSPAPVRANVLTF. The CDR3 nucleotides are TGTGCCAGCAGCCCCGCCCCGGTGAGGGCCAACGTCCTGACTTTC.

V gene TRBV18 combines with J gene TRBJ1-2; TRBD1 is a possible D gene (5 bases). Germline CDR1 and CDR2: KGHSH and LQKENI. The CDR3 runs to 17 residues. The V end lost 2 bases, the J end lost 3 bases, and 19 bases lay between the germline ends. The chain's CDR3 is CASSPSSREGLYYGYTF. As DNA, the CDR3 is TGTGCCAGCTCACCAAGTAGCAGGGAGGGGCTATACTATGGCTACACCTTC.

The chain has TRBV4-2 and TRBJ1-1; no firm D call. The V and J ends lost 0 bases and 4 bases respectively, with 9 bases between them. Germline V gene lookup returns CDR1 LGHNA and CDR2 YNFKEQ. This CDR3 region has 14 residues. CDR3 DNA: TGTGCCAGCAGCCAAGACAGGACTGGCACTGAAGCTTTCTTT. It is translated as CASSQDRTGTEAFF.

The CDR3 spells CASSPSGGEAYGYTF. The CDR3 nucleotides are TGTGCCAGCTCACCCTCGGGAGGGGAAGCCTATGGCTACACCTTC. The chain links TRBV18 to TRBJ1-2; D may be TRBD1 (5 bases). The V gene's germline CDR1 is KGHSH and CDR2 LQKENI. The CDR3 loop spans 15 amino acids. V shed 3 bases and J shed 4 bases, with 15 bases lying between them.

The chain links TRBV4-1 to TRBJ2-1, with D uncertain. V lost 8 bases and J lost 0, with 8 bases in between. Germline-derived CDR1 and CDR2 are MGHRA and YSYEKL. CDR3 length: 13 residues. Here the CDR3 DNA reads TGCGCCAGCGGAGCAGCCTCCTACAATGAGCAGTTCTTC. Protein sequence: CASGAASYNEQFF.

The chain has TRBV28 and TRBJ2-2; D gene ambiguous. Trimming removed 5 bases from V and 1 base from J, with 5 bases in between. This CDR3 has 13 amino acids. CDR1 and CDR2 (germline): MDHEN, SYDVKM. The CDR3 protein is CASSRENTGELFF. CDR3 sequence (DNA): TGTGCCAGCAGTAGAGAGAACACCGGGGAGCTGTTTTTT.

This clone was observed a few times. The chain has TRBV4-2 and TRBJ1-5; TRBD1 might be the D (6 bases). V was cut by 4 bases and J by 0 bases, with 10 bases left in between. Germline loops: CDR1 LGHNA, CDR2 YNFKEQ. This CDR3 is 15 amino acids long. This chain's CDR3 is CASSRGQNSNQPQHF. The CDR3 nucleotides read TGTGCCAGCAGCCGCGGACAGAATAGCAATCAGCCCCAGCATTTT.

The chain has TRBV28 and TRBJ2-7; 8 bases are shared with TRBD2. CDR1 and CDR2 (germline): MDHEN, SYDVKM. This CDR3 is built from 14 residues. The trim removed 5 bases at V and 4 bases at J, leaving 7 bases unmatched. The chain's CDR3 is CASSNGLAEYEQYF. CDR3 bases: TGTGCCAGCAGTAACGGACTAGCAGAATACGAGCAGTACTTC.

This chain uses TRBV6-6 with TRBJ1-1, with D possibly being TRBD1 (6 bases). Germline CDR1 and CDR2: MNHNY and SVGAGI (reference sequence). The CDR3 covers 13 residues. Trimming removed 11 bases at V and 1 base at J, with 14 bases between. The CDR3 DNA reads as TGTGCCCTCTCGCTACAGGGGAACACTGAAGCTTTCTTT. This encodes CALSLQGNTEAFF.

This CDR3 is CASSWGRGNEQFF. The CDR3 coding sequence is TGTGCCAGCAGTTGGGGGCGGGGCAATGAGCAGTTCTTC. This chain connects TRBV27 to TRBJ2-1, with D perhaps being TRBD1 or TRBD2 (6 bases each). Trimming removed 4 bases at V and 6 bases at J, with 10 bases between. Germline lookup yields CDR1 MNHEY and CDR2 SMNVEV (reference sequence). The CDR3 extends over 13 amino acids.

The CDR3, as DNA: TGCGCCAGCAGCTGGGGGCCCACCGGGGAGCTGTTTTTT. Translation gives CASSWGPTGELFF. The chain uses TRBV5-1 and TRBJ2-2; D might be TRBD1 (6 bases). The CDR3 has 13 amino acids. Trimming removed 3 bases at V and 4 bases at J, with 7 bases between. Germline V CDR1 and CDR2: SGHRS, YFSETQ.

This clone was seen a single time. CDR3: CASSVVGGFLETQYF. As DNA, the CDR3 is TGTGCCAGCAGCGTAGTGGGGGGGTTCCTGGAGACCCAGTACTTC. J is TRBJ2-5 and V is TRBV9, with 7 bases identical to TRBD2. The CDR3 sequence is 15 residues long. CDR1 and CDR2 (germline): SGDLS, YYNGEE. Losses at the gene ends were 0 bases for V and 5 bases for J; bases not matched to a gene: 7.

This chain joins TRBV19 and TRBJ1-5, with a tentative D call TRBD1 (6 bases). This CDR3 has 13 amino acids. Germline V gene lookup returns CDR1 LNHDA and CDR2 SQIVND (reference sequence). The V gene lost 5 bases and the J gene lost 5 bases, with 10 bases spanning the gap. Written as DNA, the CDR3 is TGTGCCAGTAGTTTCCCAGGGGATCAGCCCCAGCATTTT. Amino acids: CASSFPGDQPQHF.

The V and J genes are TRBV6-5 and TRBJ2-7, with a possible D match to TRBD2 (6 bases). Germline CDR1 MNHEY, CDR2 SVGAGI. This CDR3 spans 14 amino acids. The V gene lost 5 bases and the J gene lost 2 bases, with 13 bases spanning the gap. In DNA form, the CDR3 reads TGTGCCAGCAGTGAAGTGGAGGGCGCCTACGAGCAGTACTTC. This translates into CASSEVEGAYEQYF.

The chain carries TRBV6-5 and TRBJ2-3; D may correspond to TRBD1 or TRBD2 (5 bases each). Germline V gene lookup returns CDR1 MNHEY and CDR2 SVGAGI. V lost 0 bases and J lost 2, with 9 bases in between. This CDR3 has 15 residues. The CDR3 region has the DNA TGTGCCAGCAGTTACTCGTCGGGGACCACAGATACGCAGTATTTT. Translation gives CASSYSSGTTDTQYF.

The chain is built from TRBV7-9 and TRBJ1-1; D is perhaps TRBD1 (6 bases). The CDR3 consists of 14 residues. Germline V gene lookup returns CDR1 SEHNR and CDR2 FQNEAQ (reference sequence). V lost 4 bases to trimming and J lost 5 bases, with 14 bases between them. The CDR3 bases are TGTGCCAGCAGCTGGGGACTCCAGGGGACTGAAGCTTTCTTT. Its protein is CASSWGLQGTEAFF.

The rearrangement joins TRBV30 to TRBJ1-1, with D unclear. Germline V gives CDR1 GTSNPN, CDR2 SVGIG (reference sequence). CDR3 length equals 13 residues. With 1 base removed from V and 3 bases from J, the gap between germline ends came to 9 bases. Here the CDR3 DNA reads TGTGCCTGGAGTGCCCAGATCCACACTGAAGCTTTCTTT. Translating gives CAWSAQIHTEAFF.

The chain couples TRBV7-8 to TRBJ1-1; D is uncertain. Germline CDR1 is SGHVS and CDR2 is FQNEAQ. The CDR3 is made up of 14 amino acids. V was clipped by 0 bases and J by 5 bases, with 10 bases between them. The CDR3: CASSLANGWTEAFF. DNA of the CDR3: TGTGCCAGCAGCTTAGCGAACGGGTGGACTGAAGCTTTCTTT.